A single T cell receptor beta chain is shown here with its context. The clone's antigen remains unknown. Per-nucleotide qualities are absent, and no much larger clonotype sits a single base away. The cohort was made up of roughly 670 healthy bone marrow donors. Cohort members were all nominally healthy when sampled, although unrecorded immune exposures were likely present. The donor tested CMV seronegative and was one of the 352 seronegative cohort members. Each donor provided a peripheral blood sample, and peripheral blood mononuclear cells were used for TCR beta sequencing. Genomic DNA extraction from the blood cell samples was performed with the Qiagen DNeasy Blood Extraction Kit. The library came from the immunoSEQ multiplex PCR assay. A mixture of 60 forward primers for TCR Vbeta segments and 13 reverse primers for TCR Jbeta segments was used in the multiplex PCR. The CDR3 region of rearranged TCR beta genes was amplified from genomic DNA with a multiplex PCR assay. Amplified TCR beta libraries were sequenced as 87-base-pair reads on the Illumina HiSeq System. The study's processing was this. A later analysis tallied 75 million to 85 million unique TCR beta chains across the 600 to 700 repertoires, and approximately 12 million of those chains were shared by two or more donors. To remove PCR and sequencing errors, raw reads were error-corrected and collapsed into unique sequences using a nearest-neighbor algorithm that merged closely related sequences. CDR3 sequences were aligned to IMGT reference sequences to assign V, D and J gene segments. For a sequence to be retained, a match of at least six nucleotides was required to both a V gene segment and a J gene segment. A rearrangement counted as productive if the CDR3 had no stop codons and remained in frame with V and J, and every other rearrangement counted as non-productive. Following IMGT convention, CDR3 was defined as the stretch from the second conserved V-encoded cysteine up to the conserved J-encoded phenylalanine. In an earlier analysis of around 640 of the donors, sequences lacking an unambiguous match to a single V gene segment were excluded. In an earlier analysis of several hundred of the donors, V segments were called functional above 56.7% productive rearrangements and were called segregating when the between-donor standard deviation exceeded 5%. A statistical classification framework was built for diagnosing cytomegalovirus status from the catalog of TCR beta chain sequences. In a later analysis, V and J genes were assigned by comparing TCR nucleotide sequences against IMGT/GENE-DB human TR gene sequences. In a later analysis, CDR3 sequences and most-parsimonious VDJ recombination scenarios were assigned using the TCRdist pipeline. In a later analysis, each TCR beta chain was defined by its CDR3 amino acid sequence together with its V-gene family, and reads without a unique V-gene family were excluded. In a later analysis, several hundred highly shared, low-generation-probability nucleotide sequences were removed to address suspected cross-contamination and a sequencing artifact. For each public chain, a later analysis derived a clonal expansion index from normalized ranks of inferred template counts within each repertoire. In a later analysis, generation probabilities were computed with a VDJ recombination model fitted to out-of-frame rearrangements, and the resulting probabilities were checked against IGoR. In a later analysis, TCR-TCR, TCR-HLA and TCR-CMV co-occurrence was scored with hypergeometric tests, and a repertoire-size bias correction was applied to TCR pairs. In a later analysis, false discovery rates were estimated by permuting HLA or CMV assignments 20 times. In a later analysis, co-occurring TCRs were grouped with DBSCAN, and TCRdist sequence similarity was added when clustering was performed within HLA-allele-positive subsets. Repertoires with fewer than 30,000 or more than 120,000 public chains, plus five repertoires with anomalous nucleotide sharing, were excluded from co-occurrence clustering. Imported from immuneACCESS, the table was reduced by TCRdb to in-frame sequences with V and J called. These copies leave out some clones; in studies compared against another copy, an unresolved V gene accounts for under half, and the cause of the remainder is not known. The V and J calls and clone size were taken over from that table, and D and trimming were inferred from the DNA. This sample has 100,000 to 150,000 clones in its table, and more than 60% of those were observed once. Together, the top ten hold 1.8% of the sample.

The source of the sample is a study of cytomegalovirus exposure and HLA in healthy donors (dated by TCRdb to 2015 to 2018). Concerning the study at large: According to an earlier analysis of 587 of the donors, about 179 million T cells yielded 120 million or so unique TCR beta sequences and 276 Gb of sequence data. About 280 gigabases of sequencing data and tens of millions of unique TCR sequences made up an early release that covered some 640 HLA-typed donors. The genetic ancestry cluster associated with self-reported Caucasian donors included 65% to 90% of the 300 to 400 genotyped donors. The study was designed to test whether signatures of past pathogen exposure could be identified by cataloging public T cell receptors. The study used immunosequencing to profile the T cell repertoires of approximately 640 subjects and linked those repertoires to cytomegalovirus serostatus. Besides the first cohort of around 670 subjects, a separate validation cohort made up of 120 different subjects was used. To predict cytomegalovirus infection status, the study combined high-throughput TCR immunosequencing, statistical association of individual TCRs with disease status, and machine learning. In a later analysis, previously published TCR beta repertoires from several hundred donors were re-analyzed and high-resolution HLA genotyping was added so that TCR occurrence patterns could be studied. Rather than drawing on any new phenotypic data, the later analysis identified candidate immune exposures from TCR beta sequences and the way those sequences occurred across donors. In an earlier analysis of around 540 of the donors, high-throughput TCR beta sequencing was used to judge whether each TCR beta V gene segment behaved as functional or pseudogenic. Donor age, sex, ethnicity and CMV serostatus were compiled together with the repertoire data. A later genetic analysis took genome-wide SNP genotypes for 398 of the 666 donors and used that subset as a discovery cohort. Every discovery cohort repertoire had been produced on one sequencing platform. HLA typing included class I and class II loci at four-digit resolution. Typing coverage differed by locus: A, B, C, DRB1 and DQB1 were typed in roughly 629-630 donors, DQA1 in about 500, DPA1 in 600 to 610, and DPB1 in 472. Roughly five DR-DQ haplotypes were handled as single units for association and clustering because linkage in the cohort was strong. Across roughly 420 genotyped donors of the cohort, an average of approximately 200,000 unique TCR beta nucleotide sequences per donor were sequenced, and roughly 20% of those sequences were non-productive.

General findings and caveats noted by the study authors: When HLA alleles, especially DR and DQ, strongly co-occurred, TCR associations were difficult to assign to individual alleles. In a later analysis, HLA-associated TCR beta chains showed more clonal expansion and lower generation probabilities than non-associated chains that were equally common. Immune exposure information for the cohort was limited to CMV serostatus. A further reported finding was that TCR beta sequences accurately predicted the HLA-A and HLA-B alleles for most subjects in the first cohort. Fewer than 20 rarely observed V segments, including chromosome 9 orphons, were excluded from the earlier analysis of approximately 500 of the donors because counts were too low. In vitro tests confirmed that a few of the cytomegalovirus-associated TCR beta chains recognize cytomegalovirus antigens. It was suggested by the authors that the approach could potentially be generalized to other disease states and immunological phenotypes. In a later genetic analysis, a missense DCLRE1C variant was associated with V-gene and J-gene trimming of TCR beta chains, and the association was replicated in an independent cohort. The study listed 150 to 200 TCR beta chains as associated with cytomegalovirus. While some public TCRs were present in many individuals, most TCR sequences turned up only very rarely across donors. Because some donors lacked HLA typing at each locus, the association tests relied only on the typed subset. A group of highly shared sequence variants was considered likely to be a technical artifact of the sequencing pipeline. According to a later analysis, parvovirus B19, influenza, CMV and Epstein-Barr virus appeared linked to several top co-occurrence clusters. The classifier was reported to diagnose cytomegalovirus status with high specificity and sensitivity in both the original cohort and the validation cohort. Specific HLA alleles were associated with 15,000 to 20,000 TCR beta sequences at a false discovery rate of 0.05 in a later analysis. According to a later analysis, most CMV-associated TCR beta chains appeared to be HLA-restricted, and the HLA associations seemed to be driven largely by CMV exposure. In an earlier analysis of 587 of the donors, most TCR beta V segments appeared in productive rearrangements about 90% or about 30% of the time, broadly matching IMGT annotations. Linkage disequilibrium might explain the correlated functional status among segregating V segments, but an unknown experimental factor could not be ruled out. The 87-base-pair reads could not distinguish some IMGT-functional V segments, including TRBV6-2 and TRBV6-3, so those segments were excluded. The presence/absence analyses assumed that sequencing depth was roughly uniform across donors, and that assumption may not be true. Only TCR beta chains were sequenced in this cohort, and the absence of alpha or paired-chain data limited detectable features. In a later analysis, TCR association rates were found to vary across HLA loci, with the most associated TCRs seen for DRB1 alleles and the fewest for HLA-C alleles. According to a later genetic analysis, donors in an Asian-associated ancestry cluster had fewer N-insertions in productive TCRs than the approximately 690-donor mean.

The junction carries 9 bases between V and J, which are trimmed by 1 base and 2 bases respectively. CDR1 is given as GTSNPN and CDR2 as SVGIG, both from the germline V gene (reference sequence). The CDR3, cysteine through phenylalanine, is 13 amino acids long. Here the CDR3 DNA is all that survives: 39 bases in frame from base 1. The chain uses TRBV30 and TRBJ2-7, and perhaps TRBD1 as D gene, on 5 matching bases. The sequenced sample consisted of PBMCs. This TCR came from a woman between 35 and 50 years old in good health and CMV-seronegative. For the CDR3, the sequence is CAWSEGRAYEQYF. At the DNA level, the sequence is TGTGCCTGGAGTGAGGGGCGAGCCTACGAGCAGTACTTC.